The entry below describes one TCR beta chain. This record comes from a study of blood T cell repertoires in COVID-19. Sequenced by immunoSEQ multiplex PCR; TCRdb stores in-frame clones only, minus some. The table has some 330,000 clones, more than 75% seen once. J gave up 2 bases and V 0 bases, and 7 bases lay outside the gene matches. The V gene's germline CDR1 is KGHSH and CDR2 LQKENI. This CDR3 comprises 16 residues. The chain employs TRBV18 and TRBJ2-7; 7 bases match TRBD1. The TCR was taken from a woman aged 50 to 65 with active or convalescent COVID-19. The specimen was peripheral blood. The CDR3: CASSPPGVGGPYEQYF. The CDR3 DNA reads TGTGCCAGCTCACCACCTGGAGTAGGGGGCCCCTACGAGCAGTACTTC.